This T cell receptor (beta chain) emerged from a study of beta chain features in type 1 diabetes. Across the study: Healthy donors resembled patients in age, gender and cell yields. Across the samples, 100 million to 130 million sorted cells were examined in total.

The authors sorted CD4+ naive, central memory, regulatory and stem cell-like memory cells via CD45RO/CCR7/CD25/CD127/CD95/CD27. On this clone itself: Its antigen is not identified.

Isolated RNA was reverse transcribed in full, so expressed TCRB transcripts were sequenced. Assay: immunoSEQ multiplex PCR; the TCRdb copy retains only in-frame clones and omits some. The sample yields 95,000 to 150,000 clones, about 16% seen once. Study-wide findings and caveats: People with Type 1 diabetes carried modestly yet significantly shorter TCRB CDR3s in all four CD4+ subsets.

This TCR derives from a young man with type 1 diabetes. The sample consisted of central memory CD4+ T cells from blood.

The CDR3 DNA sequence: TGTGCCAGCAGCCCAGCGGCCCCGTCGCAGTATTTT. This gives the protein CASSPAAPSQYF. V usage is TRBV5-4 and J usage is TRBJ2-3, with TRBD2 as a possible D gene (5 bases). V was clipped by 4 bases and J by 10 bases, with 13 bases between them. Germline CDR1 is SGHNT and CDR2 is YYREEE (reference sequence). The length of the CDR3 is 12 residues.